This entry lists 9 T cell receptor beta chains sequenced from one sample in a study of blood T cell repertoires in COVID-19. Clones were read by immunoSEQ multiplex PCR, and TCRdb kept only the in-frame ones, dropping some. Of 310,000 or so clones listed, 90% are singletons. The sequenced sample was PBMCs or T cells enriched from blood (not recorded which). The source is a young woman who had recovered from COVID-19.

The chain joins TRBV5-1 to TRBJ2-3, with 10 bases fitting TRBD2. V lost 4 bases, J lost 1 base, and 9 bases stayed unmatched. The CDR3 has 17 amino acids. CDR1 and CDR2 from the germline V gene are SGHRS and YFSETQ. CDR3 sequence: CASSPPTLAGGTDTQYF. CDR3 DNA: TGCGCCAGCAGCCCGCCGACTCTAGCGGGAGGCACAGATACGCAGTATTTT.

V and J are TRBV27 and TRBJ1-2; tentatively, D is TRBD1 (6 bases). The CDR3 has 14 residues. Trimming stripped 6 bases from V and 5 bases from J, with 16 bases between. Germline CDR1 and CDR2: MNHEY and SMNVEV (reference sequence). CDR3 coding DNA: TGTGCCAGCAGCCCGACAGGTTCGGTTTATGGCTACACCTTC. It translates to CASSPTGSVYGYTF.

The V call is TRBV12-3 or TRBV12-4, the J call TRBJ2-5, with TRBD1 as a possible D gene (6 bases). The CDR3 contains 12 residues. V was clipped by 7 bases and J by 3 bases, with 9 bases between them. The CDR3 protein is CASTRTEETQYF. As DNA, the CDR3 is TGTGCCAGCACCCGGACAGAAGAGACCCAGTACTTC.

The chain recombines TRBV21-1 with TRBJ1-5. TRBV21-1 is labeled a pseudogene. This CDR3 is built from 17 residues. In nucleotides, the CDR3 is TGTGCCAGCAAGGAAAACGGCGCGGATCTTTTTATACAGCCCCAGCATTTT. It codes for CASKENGADLFIQPQHF.

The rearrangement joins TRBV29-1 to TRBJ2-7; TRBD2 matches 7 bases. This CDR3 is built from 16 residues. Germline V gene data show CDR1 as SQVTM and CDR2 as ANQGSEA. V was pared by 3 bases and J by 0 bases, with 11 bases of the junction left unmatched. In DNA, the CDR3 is TGCAGCGTTGACACGGGGGGACTATCCAGCTCCTACGAGCAGTACTTC. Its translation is CSVDTGGLSSSYEQYF.

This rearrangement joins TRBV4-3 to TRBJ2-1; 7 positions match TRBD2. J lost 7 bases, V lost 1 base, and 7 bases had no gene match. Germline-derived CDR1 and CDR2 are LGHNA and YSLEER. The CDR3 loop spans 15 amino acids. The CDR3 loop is CASSQVSGGLNEQFF. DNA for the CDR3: TGCGCCAGCAGCCAAGTCTCCGGGGGGTTAAATGAGCAGTTCTTC.

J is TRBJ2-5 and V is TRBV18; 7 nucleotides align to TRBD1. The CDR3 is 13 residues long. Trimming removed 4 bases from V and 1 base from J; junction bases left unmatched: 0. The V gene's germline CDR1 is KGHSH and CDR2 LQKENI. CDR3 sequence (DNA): TGTGCCAGCTCACGGGACAGCCAAGAGACCCAGTACTTC. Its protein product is CASSRDSQETQYF.

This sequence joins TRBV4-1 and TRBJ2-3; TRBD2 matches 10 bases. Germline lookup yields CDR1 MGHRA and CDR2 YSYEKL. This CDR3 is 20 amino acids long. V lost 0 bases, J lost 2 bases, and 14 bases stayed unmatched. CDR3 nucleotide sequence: TGCGCCAGCAGCCAAGATCGCCTCCTGACTAGCGGGCGCACCACAGATACGCAGTATTTT. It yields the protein CASSQDRLLTSGRTTDTQYF.

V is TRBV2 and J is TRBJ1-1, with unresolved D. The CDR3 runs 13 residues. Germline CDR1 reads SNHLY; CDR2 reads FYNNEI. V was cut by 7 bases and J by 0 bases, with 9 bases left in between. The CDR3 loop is CASTKTLNTEAFF. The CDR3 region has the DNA TGTGCCAGCACCAAAACACTGAACACTGAAGCTTTCTTT.